The clone carrying this T cell receptor (beta chain) was found a few times. Its antigen is still unknown. The data are from a study of early T cells in non-severe SARS-CoV-2 infection. In the study overall: Alpha and beta chains were unpaired, from unsorted whole-blood bulk RNA. Study-level points and caveats: Using VDJdb, the matching emphasized anti-spike CD8 responses while missing private and CD4 specificities.

The CDR3 is made up of 12 amino acids. Trimming stripped 1 base from V and 7 bases from J, with 8 bases between. Germline lookup yields CDR1 MNHEY and CDR2 SVGEGT. Attached unique molecular identifiers marked individual cDNA molecules. TCRdb independently ran MiXCR on the 5' RACE reads; one entry per CDR3 protein. Of tens of thousands of distinct CDR3 sequences in the sample, approximately 10% were seen once. The receptor comes from an adult who was a healthcare worker with PCR-confirmed SARS-CoV-2 infection or an uninfected control (not recorded which). The J gene is TRBJ2-7, the V gene TRBV6-2 or TRBV6-3; D not resolved. The specimen was whole blood. CDR3 protein: CASSYLLWEQYF. For the CDR3, the DNA is TGTGCCAGCAGTTACTTGTTATGGGAGCAGTACTTC.